This TCR beta chain was identified during a study of T-cell memory formation after mild COVID-19. Study-level information: TCR clustering was largely donor specific. Study-wide results and caveats: Of the contracting clones, CD4+ ones lay mainly in CM and EM, and CD8+ ones in EMRA.

A single record per CDR3 protein comes from TCRdb applying MiXCR to the 5' RACE reads. The profile shows around 29,000 distinct CDR3 sequences, 15% to 20% of them singletons. The CDR3 has 11 amino acids. Germline CDR1 reads KGHDR; CDR2 reads SFDVKD. Deletions cut 6 bases from V and 5 bases from J, with 4 bases between. Worth noting for this clonotype: Its antigen is as yet unknown.

V is TRBV24-1 and J is TRBJ2-1; D is ambiguous. The TCR was taken from an adult who had mild COVID-19 (a few samples of this study predate the infection). Cell type and time point are not known. Specimen: PBMCs or a T cell subset sorted from them (not recorded which). CDR3 DNA: TGTGCCACCAGTTCCCACAATGAGCAGTTCTTC. Translating gives CATSSHNEQFF.